This T cell receptor beta chain was found in a study of T cell responses to AZD1222 COVID-19 vaccine. The overall study: Researchers grouped second doses given at about 4 or about 12 weeks into one pool.

Points from the study as a whole: Donors were chiefly white British, with a greater number of females, and clonal diversity was perhaps underestimated. Rises in breadth and depth of Spike-specific TCRs came after two AZD1222 doses.

Data came from immunoSEQ multiplex PCR; TCRdb stores just in-frame clones and leaves some out. Of 150,000 to 200,000 clones in the sample, over 85% were seen once. This clone was observed a single time. No antigen is known for it. Per the germline V gene, CDR1 is WNHNN and CDR2 is SYGVQD (reference sequence). Trimming took 1 base from V and 2 from J, leaving 7 bases between them. There are 14 residues in the CDR3. This clonotype originated in an adult in good health. Sample: peripheral blood, taken on day 0 of AZD1222 vaccination. The gene calls are TRBV10-1 and TRBJ2-3; D might be TRBD2 (5 bases). The CDR3 loop is CASSEWTSTDTQYF. In DNA, the CDR3 is TGCGCCAGCAGTGAGTGGACTTCCACAGATACGCAGTATTTT.